This is a list of T cell receptor beta chains from one sample in a study of blood T cells in healthy people across ages. One entry per CDR3 protein, called by TCRdb with MiXCR from the 5' RACE reads. This sample yields around 2 million distinct CDR3 sequences, of which around 40% are seen a single time; roughly 23% belongs to the top ten. Material: blood. Receptors were obtained from a human donor in good health. Each CDR3 is given with its conserved first and last residue. The D gene is left open where the match is weak. Not every row has a clone size; where given, it reads once, few, many or a size class.

size: few
D: -
J: TRBJ2-4
V: TRBV7-8
CDR3: CASSLGSWEQYF
DNA: TGTGCCAGCAGCTTAGGTTCCTGGGAGCAGTACTTC

size: few
D: -
J: TRBJ2-3
V: TRBV2
CDR3: CASREFTDTQYF
DNA: TGTGCCAGCAGGGAGTTCACAGATACGCAGTATTTT

size: -
D: TRBD1
J: TRBJ1-2
V: TRBV5-1
CDR3: CASSLVNSGPGGGYTF
DNA: TGCGCCAGCAGCTTGGTCAACTCCGGCCCAGGGGGCGGCTACACCTTC

size: -
D: -
J: TRBJ2-1
V: TRBV29-1
CDR3: CSVEDQGGGPVNEQFF
DNA: TGCAGCGTTGAAGATCAGGGCGGGGGCCCAGTTAATGAGCAGTTCTTC

size: once
D: -
J: TRBJ2-3
V: TRBV29-1
CDR3: CSAGLTHRSTDTQYF
DNA: TGCAGCGCCGGCCTTACTCACCGAAGCACAGATACGCAGTATTTT

size: -
D: -
J: TRBJ2-5
V: TRBV28
CDR3: CASSLPEGLQETQYF
DNA: TGTGCCAGCAGTTTGCCGGAAGGACTCCAAGAGACCCAGTACTTC

size: once
D: TRBD1
J: TRBJ1-2
V: TRBV20-1
CDR3: CSGGPGTGDGYTF
DNA: TGCAGTGGAGGCCCCGGGACAGGGGATGGCTACACCTTC

size: -
D: -
J: TRBJ1-5
V: TRBV12-3/TRBV12-4
CDR3: CASSSEGLDQPQHF
DNA: TGTGCCAGCAGTTCCGAGGGTTTGGATCAGCCCCAGCATTTT

size: few
D: -
J: TRBJ2-1
V: TRBV7-2
CDR3: CASSLGVRGEQFF
DNA: TGTGCCAGCAGCTTAGGGGTTAGGGGTGAGCAGTTCTTC

size: -
D: -
J: TRBJ2-1
V: TRBV12-3/TRBV12-4
CDR3: CASSTGTRQFF
DNA: TGTGCCAGCAGCACCGGGACGAGACAGTTCTTC

size: -
D: TRBD2
J: TRBJ2-3
V: TRBV7-2
CDR3: CASSLRLGLAVDTQYF
DNA: TGTGCCAGCAGCCTCCGACTTGGACTAGCCGTAGATACGCAGTATTTT

size: many
D: TRBD1
J: TRBJ2-5
V: TRBV12-3/TRBV12-4
CDR3: CASSLRQGAETQYF
DNA: TGTGCCAGCAGTTTAAGGCAGGGGGCTGAGACCCAGTACTTC

size: -
D: TRBD2
J: TRBJ2-1
V: TRBV6-1
CDR3: CASSEARLGTISYNEQFF
DNA: TGTGCCAGCAGTGAAGCGCGGTTGGGGACTATCTCCTACAATGAGCAGTTCTTC

size: many
D: TRBD2
J: TRBJ2-1
V: TRBV7-7
CDR3: CASSLYPPGLAGGPDGRNEQFF
DNA: TGTGCTAGCAGCTTATATCCCCCGGGACTAGCGGGGGGGCCAGACGGCAGGAATGAGCAGTTCTTC

size: -
D: -
J: TRBJ2-1
V: TRBV20-1
CDR3: CSTRGGYYNEQFF
DNA: TGCAGTACTAGGGGGGGATACTACAATGAGCAGTTCTTC

size: -
D: -
J: TRBJ1-4
V: TRBV12-3/TRBV12-4
CDR3: CASSLGRGWENLFF
DNA: TGTGCCAGCAGTTTAGGGAGGGGCTGGGAAAACCTGTTTTTT

size: -
D: -
J: TRBJ1-6
V: TRBV4-1
CDR3: CASSQVPPAGGYNSPLHF
DNA: TGCGCCAGCAGCCAAGTCCCTCCTGCTGGGGGTTACAATTCACCCCTCCACTTT

size: few
D: TRBD1
J: TRBJ1-4
V: TRBV4-3
CDR3: CASSQEMFGDRLEKLFF
DNA: TGCGCCAGCAGCCAAGAAATGTTCGGGGACAGGCTTGAAAAACTGTTTTTT

size: -
D: -
J: TRBJ2-1
V: TRBV2
CDR3: CASSEIQRSYNEQFF
DNA: TGTGCCAGCAGTGAGATCCAGCGGTCCTACAATGAGCAGTTCTTC

size: -
D: -
J: TRBJ2-5
V: TRBV2
CDR3: CASSEAGGGETQYF
DNA: TGTGCCAGCAGTGAAGCCGGGGGTGGGGAGACCCAGTACTTC

size: -
D: -
J: TRBJ1-1
V: TRBV19
CDR3: CASNPRQEMNTEAFF
DNA: TGTGCCAGTAACCCAAGACAGGAGATGAACACTGAAGCTTTCTTT

size: -
D: TRBD2
J: TRBJ2-3
V: TRBV4-3
CDR3: CASSQALSGGAQYF
DNA: TGCGCCAGCAGCCAGGCACTTAGCGGGGGGGCCCAGTATTTT

size: few
D: TRBD2
J: TRBJ2-1
V: TRBV12-3/TRBV12-4
CDR3: CASNTGTSGHNEQFF
DNA: TGTGCCAGCAACACCGGGACTAGCGGCCACAATGAGCAGTTCTTC

size: -
D: TRBD2
J: TRBJ2-1
V: TRBV20-1
CDR3: CSAPTSGTSPYNEQFF
DNA: TGCAGTGCTCCAACGTCCGGGACTAGTCCCTACAATGAGCAGTTCTTC

size: -
D: -
J: TRBJ1-2
V: TRBV6-1
CDR3: CASSEEGQFYGYTF
DNA: TGTGCCAGCAGTGAAGAGGGCCAGTTCTATGGCTACACCTTC

size: -
D: -
J: TRBJ1-2
V: TRBV4-3
CDR3: CASSQAQGDVYGYTF
DNA: TGCGCCAGCAGCCAAGCCCAGGGAGACGTCTATGGCTACACCTTC

size: few
D: TRBD1
J: TRBJ2-7
V: TRBV4-1
CDR3: CASSQDGGTGMGEQYF
DNA: TGCGCCAGCAGCCAAGACGGAGGGACAGGGATGGGCGAGCAGTACTTC

size: few
D: -
J: TRBJ2-7
V: TRBV9
CDR3: CASSVGARDWDYEQYF
DNA: TGTGCCAGCAGCGTAGGGGCGAGGGACTGGGACTACGAGCAGTACTTC

size: -
D: -
J: TRBJ2-1
V: TRBV29-1
CDR3: CGVEVAGVEQFF
DNA: TGCGGCGTTGAAGTGGCCGGGGTTGAGCAGTTCTTC

size: -
D: -
J: TRBJ2-7
V: TRBV12-3/TRBV12-4
CDR3: CASSFWADSYEQYF
DNA: TGTGCCAGCAGTTTTTGGGCGGACTCCTACGAGCAGTACTTC

size: -
D: -
J: TRBJ2-1
V: TRBV15
CDR3: CATKGTDMTNEQFF
DNA: TGTGCCACGAAGGGGACCGACATGACTAATGAGCAGTTCTTC

size: -
D: -
J: TRBJ2-1
V: TRBV7-2
CDR3: CASSLGHTEQFF
DNA: TGTGCCAGCAGCTTAGGTCACACCGAGCAGTTCTTC

size: few
D: TRBD2
J: TRBJ2-5
V: TRBV20-1
CDR3: CSASRLAGGKETQYF
DNA: TGCAGTGCTAGCCGACTAGCGGGGGGGAAAGAGACCCAGTACTTC

size: few
D: TRBD1
J: TRBJ1-3
V: TRBV20-1
CDR3: CSAKGQAGNTIYF
DNA: TGCAGTGCTAAGGGACAGGCTGGAAACACCATATATTTT

size: -
D: TRBD1
J: TRBJ1-2
V: TRBV5-1
CDR3: CASSFDRVRGPNYGYTF
DNA: TGCGCCAGCAGCTTTGACAGGGTGAGAGGCCCTAACTATGGCTACACCTTC

size: many
D: -
J: TRBJ2-3
V: TRBV25-1
CDR3: CASSDDSSTDTQYF
DNA: TGTGCCAGCAGTGATGATTCTAGCACAGATACGCAGTATTTT

size: -
D: TRBD1
J: TRBJ2-3
V: TRBV10-3
CDR3: CATGRNPGTGNVRDTQYF
DNA: TGTGCCACCGGACGAAACCCCGGGACAGGGAATGTCAGAGATACGCAGTATTTT

size: few
D: -
J: TRBJ2-5
V: TRBV29-1
CDR3: CSVGPGHQETQYF
DNA: TGCAGCGTTGGGCCGGGACACCAAGAGACCCAGTACTTC

size: -
D: -
J: TRBJ2-7
V: TRBV7-9
CDR3: CASSLVPFSYEQYF
DNA: TGTGCCAGCAGCTTAGTTCCATTCTCCTACGAGCAGTACTTC

size: few
D: -
J: TRBJ2-3
V: TRBV6-2/TRBV6-3
CDR3: CASSQPGHRTDTQYF
DNA: TGTGCCAGCAGCCAGCCCGGCCACAGGACAGATACGCAGTATTTT

size: -
D: -
J: TRBJ1-1
V: TRBV11-3
CDR3: CASSLAGFPFF
DNA: TGTGCCAGCAGCTTAGCAGGGTTTCCTTTCTTT

size: -
D: -
J: TRBJ2-7
V: TRBV6-5
CDR3: CASSRGLHEQYF
DNA: TGTGCCAGCAGCAGGGGACTGCACGAGCAGTACTTC

size: -
D: -
J: TRBJ1-2
V: TRBV7-8
CDR3: CASSLGGRPENYGYTF
DNA: TGTGCCAGCAGCTTAGGTGGCAGGCCGGAAAACTATGGCTACACCTTC

size: -
D: TRBD1
J: TRBJ2-6
V: TRBV7-3
CDR3: CASSLLQGANSGANVLTF
DNA: TGTGCCAGCAGCTTACTGCAGGGGGCTAACTCTGGGGCCAACGTCCTGACTTTC

size: -
D: -
J: TRBJ1-6
V: TRBV7-9
CDR3: CASSPTTVYNSPLHF
DNA: TGTGCCAGCAGCCCAACGACAGTCTATAATTCACCCCTCCACTTT

size: once
D: -
J: TRBJ1-5
V: TRBV7-2
CDR3: CAGSSWGTAMQPQHF
DNA: TGTGCCGGCAGCTCCTGGGGGACCGCCATGCAGCCCCAGCATTTT

size: -
D: TRBD1
J: TRBJ2-5
V: TRBV24-1
CDR3: CATSEIQGAGETQYF
DNA: TGTGCCACCAGTGAGATACAGGGGGCTGGAGAGACCCAGTACTTC

size: -
D: -
J: TRBJ1-2
V: TRBV20-1
CDR3: CSASASSDGFYGYTF
DNA: TGCAGTGCTAGTGCATCGAGCGACGGATTCTATGGCTACACCTTC